This is a list of T cell receptor beta chains from one sample in a study of T-cell memory formation after mild COVID-19. TCRdb passed the 5' RACE reads through MiXCR, listing each CDR3 protein once. The data show 300,000 to 350,000 distinct CDR3 sequences, approximately 13% seen once. Material: PBMCs or a T cell subset sorted from them (not recorded which). All receptors come from a man aged 18 to 29 who had mild COVID-19 (a few samples of this study predate the infection). Cell type and time point are not known. CDR3s include the opening cysteine and the closing phenylalanine or tryptophan. Fields, in order: J gene, D gene, CDR3 length, V gene, clone size, CDR3 DNA, CDR3 protein. The D gene is left open where the match is weak. Clone sizes are given selectively: once, few, many, or a class where the clone is expanded.

j_gene: TRBJ1-5; d_gene: -; len: 15; v_gene: TRBV5-6; abundance: few; CDR3nt: TGTGCCAGCAGCTTGGAGGGACAAATTCATCAGCCCCAGCATTTT; CDR3aa: CASSLEGQIHQPQHF
j_gene: TRBJ1-5; d_gene: -; len: 14; v_gene: TRBV27; abundance: -; CDR3nt: TGTGCCAGCAGTCCGCAGGGTAGGGGTCAGCCCCAGCATTTT; CDR3aa: CASSPQGRGQPQHF
j_gene: TRBJ2-7; d_gene: TRBD1; len: 15; v_gene: TRBV6-5; abundance: few; CDR3nt: TGTGCCAGCAGGCAAGGCCAGGGGGCATCCTACGAGCAGTACTTC; CDR3aa: CASRQGQGASYEQYF
j_gene: TRBJ1-6; d_gene: -; len: 16; v_gene: TRBV9; abundance: -; CDR3nt: TGTGCCAGCACTCGCGGAGTCCAATACGGGAATTCACCCCTCCACTTT; CDR3aa: CASTRGVQYGNSPLHF
j_gene: TRBJ1-1; d_gene: -; len: 13; v_gene: TRBV5-1; abundance: many; CDR3nt: TGCGCCAGCAGCTTGGTTATGAACACTGAAGCTTTCTTT; CDR3aa: CASSLVMNTEAFF
j_gene: TRBJ2-2; d_gene: -; len: 15; v_gene: TRBV7-2; abundance: few; CDR3nt: TGTGCCAGCAGCTTACGCCAATTTATCACCGGGGAGCTGTTTTTT; CDR3aa: CASSLRQFITGELFF
j_gene: TRBJ2-1; d_gene: TRBD2; len: 18; v_gene: TRBV7-9; abundance: many; CDR3nt: TGTGCCAGCAGCCTCGGACTAGCGGGGACCAGCTCCTACAATGAGCAGTTCTTC; CDR3aa: CASSLGLAGTSSYNEQFF
j_gene: TRBJ2-7; d_gene: TRBD2; len: 16; v_gene: TRBV7-8; abundance: -; CDR3nt: TGTGCCAGCAGCTTAGCATCGGGACTAGCTTTGTACGAGCAGTACTTC; CDR3aa: CASSLASGLALYEQYF
j_gene: TRBJ1-4; d_gene: TRBD1; len: 16; v_gene: TRBV4-3; abundance: few; CDR3nt: TGCGCCAGCAGCCAAAGTTGGACAGGTCCTGGGCTAAAACTGTTTTTT; CDR3aa: CASSQSWTGPGLKLFF
j_gene: TRBJ1-5; d_gene: TRBD1; len: 16; v_gene: TRBV12-3/TRBV12-4; abundance: few; CDR3nt: TGTGCCAGCAGTTTAGAGGACAGGGTAAGCAATCAGCCCCAGCATTTT; CDR3aa: CASSLEDRVSNQPQHF
j_gene: TRBJ2-5; d_gene: -; len: 13; v_gene: TRBV5-1; abundance: -; CDR3nt: TGCGCCATCTTACAGCCTCCCCAAGAGACCCAGTACTTC; CDR3aa: CAILQPPQETQYF
j_gene: TRBJ2-7; d_gene: -; len: 15; v_gene: TRBV9; abundance: -; CDR3nt: TGTGCCAGCAGCGAGGGGACATGGGGCTCCTACGAGCAGTACTTC; CDR3aa: CASSEGTWGSYEQYF
j_gene: TRBJ1-1; d_gene: TRBD1; len: 16; v_gene: TRBV5-1; abundance: -; CDR3nt: TGCGCCAGCAGCTTGGTCCCAAACAGGGGTGGCACTGAAGCTTTCTTT; CDR3aa: CASSLVPNRGGTEAFF
j_gene: TRBJ2-3; d_gene: TRBD1; len: 15; v_gene: TRBV5-1; abundance: many; CDR3nt: TGCGCCAGCAGCTCCAGGGGGTGGGCCACAGATACGCAGTATTTT; CDR3aa: CASSSRGWATDTQYF
j_gene: TRBJ2-1; d_gene: TRBD2; len: 18; v_gene: TRBV7-3; abundance: many; CDR3nt: TGTGCCAGCAGCCCACCGGGACTAGCGGGGTCCGGAGTGAATGAGCAGTTCTTC; CDR3aa: CASSPPGLAGSGVNEQFF
j_gene: TRBJ2-7; d_gene: -; len: 15; v_gene: TRBV7-9; abundance: few; CDR3nt: TGTGCCAGCAGCCCGCCCCCAGGAAGGACCTACGAGCAGTACTTC; CDR3aa: CASSPPPGRTYEQYF
j_gene: TRBJ2-2; d_gene: -; len: 15; v_gene: TRBV9; abundance: -; CDR3nt: TGTGCCAGCAGCGTAGGACCCAGCGGAGCCGGGGAGCTGTTTTTT; CDR3aa: CASSVGPSGAGELFF
j_gene: TRBJ2-7; d_gene: -; len: 14; v_gene: TRBV6-2/TRBV6-3; abundance: few; CDR3nt: TGTGCCAGCAGTTCCGCAGCCAAGGACTACGAGCAGTACTTC; CDR3aa: CASSSAAKDYEQYF
j_gene: TRBJ2-7; d_gene: -; len: 14; v_gene: TRBV7-9; abundance: many; CDR3nt: TGTGCCAGCAGCCCGGGGGAAAGGTCCTACGAGCAGTACTTC; CDR3aa: CASSPGERSYEQYF
j_gene: TRBJ1-2; d_gene: TRBD1; len: 14; v_gene: TRBV6-4; abundance: -; CDR3nt: TGTGCCAGCAGTGACTCGGAGGGGGCCGGTGGCTACACCTTC; CDR3aa: CASSDSEGAGGYTF
j_gene: TRBJ2-3; d_gene: TRBD2; len: 17; v_gene: TRBV4-1; abundance: few; CDR3nt: TGCGCCAGCAGCCAAGGACTTGCGGGGGTCTTCACAGATACGCAGTATTTT; CDR3aa: CASSQGLAGVFTDTQYF
j_gene: TRBJ2-2; d_gene: TRBD2; len: 18; v_gene: TRBV5-6; abundance: few; CDR3nt: TGTGCCAGCAGCGGGCCGACTAGCGGGGGGGCCCTCACCGGGGAGCTGTTTTTT; CDR3aa: CASSGPTSGGALTGELFF
j_gene: TRBJ1-5; d_gene: -; len: 18; v_gene: TRBV6-2/TRBV6-3; abundance: few; CDR3nt: TGTGCCAGCAGTTTGGATAAGGGGATATCACATAGCAATCAGCCCCAGCATTTT; CDR3aa: CASSLDKGISHSNQPQHF
j_gene: TRBJ2-5; d_gene: TRBD1; len: 12; v_gene: TRBV29-1; abundance: -; CDR3nt: TGCAGCGTCGACAGGGGGCAACAGACCCAGTACTTC; CDR3aa: CSVDRGQQTQYF
j_gene: TRBJ2-7; d_gene: -; len: 12; v_gene: TRBV4-2; abundance: -; CDR3nt: TGTGCCAGCAGCCCCCTTGGGGACGAGCAGTACTTC; CDR3aa: CASSPLGDEQYF
j_gene: TRBJ1-2; d_gene: TRBD1; len: 14; v_gene: TRBV9; abundance: -; CDR3nt: TGTGCCAGCAGCGCGGGACAGGTTATCTATGGCTACACCTTC; CDR3aa: CASSAGQVIYGYTF
j_gene: TRBJ2-2; d_gene: -; len: 13; v_gene: TRBV6-2/TRBV6-3; abundance: -; CDR3nt: TGTGCCAGCAGTTACCAACAGGGCGGGGAGCTGTTTTTT; CDR3aa: CASSYQQGGELFF
j_gene: TRBJ1-5; d_gene: TRBD1; len: 14; v_gene: TRBV2; abundance: -; CDR3nt: TGTGCCAGCAGTGGTCAGGGGGCGGCTCAGCCCCAGCATTTT; CDR3aa: CASSGQGAAQPQHF
j_gene: TRBJ2-3; d_gene: -; len: 14; v_gene: TRBV5-4; abundance: -; CDR3nt: TGTGCCAGCAGCTTGTCAGCTAGCCCAGATACGCAGTATTTT; CDR3aa: CASSLSASPDTQYF
j_gene: TRBJ2-1; d_gene: -; len: 15; v_gene: TRBV19; abundance: -; CDR3nt: TGTGCCAGTAGTCCGCGGTTTGGGGGACACAATGAGCAGTTCTTC; CDR3aa: CASSPRFGGHNEQFF
j_gene: TRBJ1-5; d_gene: -; len: 17; v_gene: TRBV6-2/TRBV6-3; abundance: many; CDR3nt: TGTGCCAGCAGTTCTCGGACCCGGGGGACCCTTCAGCAGCCCCAGCATTTT; CDR3aa: CASSSRTRGTLQQPQHF
j_gene: TRBJ1-1; d_gene: -; len: 14; v_gene: TRBV9; abundance: few; CDR3nt: TGTGCCAGCAGCCCCACACCGGTTAACACTGAAGCTTTCTTT; CDR3aa: CASSPTPVNTEAFF
j_gene: TRBJ1-3; d_gene: -; len: 14; v_gene: TRBV11-2; abundance: few; CDR3nt: TGTGCCAGCAGCCCGGAGTCCGCGGGAAACACCATATATTTT; CDR3aa: CASSPESAGNTIYF
j_gene: TRBJ2-5; d_gene: -; len: 16; v_gene: TRBV7-8; abundance: -; CDR3nt: TGTGCCAGCAGCTTAGCAGGGTTCCTGGGGCAAGAGACCCAGTACTTC; CDR3aa: CASSLAGFLGQETQYF
j_gene: TRBJ2-5; d_gene: -; len: 14; v_gene: TRBV20-1; abundance: few; CDR3nt: TGCAGTGCTAGCCCCACAGGAAAACAAGAGACCCAGTACTTC; CDR3aa: CSASPTGKQETQYF
j_gene: TRBJ2-5; d_gene: -; len: 12; v_gene: TRBV5-6; abundance: few; CDR3nt: TGTGCCAGCAGCTTTTTATTCGGGGCCCAGTACTTC; CDR3aa: CASSFLFGAQYF
j_gene: TRBJ1-6; d_gene: -; len: 15; v_gene: TRBV12-3/TRBV12-4; abundance: -; CDR3nt: TGTGCCAGCAGTAGGGGCGACGGAAGAAATTCACCCCTCCACTTT; CDR3aa: CASSRGDGRNSPLHF
j_gene: TRBJ2-3; d_gene: -; len: 13; v_gene: TRBV11-1; abundance: -; CDR3nt: TGTGCCAGCAGCGCCTACAGGGAGGATACGCAGTATTTT; CDR3aa: CASSAYREDTQYF
j_gene: TRBJ2-7; d_gene: TRBD1; len: 17; v_gene: TRBV2; abundance: few; CDR3nt: TGTGCCAGCAGCGGAGTCTACAGGGGGCTTAGCTCCTACGAGCAGTACTTC; CDR3aa: CASSGVYRGLSSYEQYF
j_gene: TRBJ1-2; d_gene: -; len: 12; v_gene: TRBV20-1; abundance: -; CDR3nt: TGCAGTGCTGCCCCCGGATCCTCTGGCTACACCTTC; CDR3aa: CSAAPGSSGYTF
j_gene: TRBJ1-1; d_gene: -; len: 13; v_gene: TRBV12-3/TRBV12-4; abundance: few; CDR3nt: TGTGCCAGCAGTATGAGGCGGGAAACTGAAGCTTTCTTT; CDR3aa: CASSMRRETEAFF
j_gene: TRBJ2-3; d_gene: -; len: 15; v_gene: TRBV4-2; abundance: many; CDR3nt: TGTGCCAGCAGCCTCTCGGTTTTAAGCACAGATACGCAGTATTTT; CDR3aa: CASSLSVLSTDTQYF
j_gene: TRBJ1-4; d_gene: TRBD1; len: 14; v_gene: TRBV7-9; abundance: -; CDR3nt: TGTGCCAGCAGCCCGGGACAGCGGGGAGAAAAACTGTTTTTT; CDR3aa: CASSPGQRGEKLFF
j_gene: TRBJ2-4; d_gene: TRBD2; len: 18; v_gene: TRBV6-2/TRBV6-3; abundance: few; CDR3nt: TGTGCCAGCAGTTACTCGAATCCGGGAGGGACAACCAAAAACATTCAGTACTTC; CDR3aa: CASSYSNPGGTTKNIQYF
j_gene: TRBJ2-3; d_gene: -; len: 14; v_gene: TRBV7-8; abundance: few; CDR3nt: TGTGCCAGCAGCTTATGGTCTGGCACAGATACGCAGTATTTT; CDR3aa: CASSLWSGTDTQYF
j_gene: TRBJ1-4; d_gene: -; len: 12; v_gene: TRBV10-2; abundance: few; CDR3nt: TGCGCCAGCAAGCGGGGGGATGAAAAACTGTTTTTT; CDR3aa: CASKRGDEKLFF
j_gene: TRBJ1-2; d_gene: TRBD1; len: 13; v_gene: TRBV29-1; abundance: -; CDR3nt: TGCAGCGTTGAGACAGGGGCAGTTTATGGCTACACCTTC; CDR3aa: CSVETGAVYGYTF
j_gene: TRBJ2-2; d_gene: -; len: 17; v_gene: TRBV19; abundance: -; CDR3nt: TGTGCCAGTAGTGGGGCGGGAATCCGCTGGAACACCGGGGAGCTGTTTTTT; CDR3aa: CASSGAGIRWNTGELFF
j_gene: TRBJ2-7; d_gene: -; len: 13; v_gene: TRBV6-1; abundance: -; CDR3nt: TGTGCCAGCATGCTCCTGGCCAGGGACGAGCAGTACTTC; CDR3aa: CASMLLARDEQYF
j_gene: TRBJ2-1; d_gene: -; len: 13; v_gene: TRBV12-3/TRBV12-4; abundance: -; CDR3nt: TGTGCCAGCAACGGACGGGGAGCAGATGAGCAGTTCTTC; CDR3aa: CASNGRGADEQFF
j_gene: TRBJ2-5; d_gene: -; len: 11; v_gene: TRBV3-1; abundance: many; CDR3nt: TGTGCCAGCATCAGAGGGGAGACCCAGTACTTC; CDR3aa: CASIRGETQYF
j_gene: TRBJ1-4; d_gene: -; len: 17; v_gene: TRBV7-8; abundance: few; CDR3nt: TGTGCCAGCAGCTTAGCGAGTGACAGCTCGGGGGATGAAAAACTGTTTTTT; CDR3aa: CASSLASDSSGDEKLFF
j_gene: TRBJ2-1; d_gene: TRBD2; len: 17; v_gene: TRBV4-1; abundance: many; CDR3nt: TGCGCCAGCAGCCAAGGTCTGGGCGGGGGGGCACCCAATGAGCAGTTCTTC; CDR3aa: CASSQGLGGGAPNEQFF
j_gene: TRBJ1-6; d_gene: -; len: 14; v_gene: TRBV6-5; abundance: few; CDR3nt: TGTGCCAGCAGTTATCAGACTTATGATTCACCCCTCCACTTT; CDR3aa: CASSYQTYDSPLHF